The 3 T cell receptor beta chains reported below all come from one sample, sequenced in a study of T cell responses to AZD1222 COVID-19 vaccine (dated by TCRdb to about 2021). In light of the paper, this sample's time point label describes: about 28 days (+/-7) after the second vaccine dose. Libraries were made using the immunoSEQ multiplex PCR assay. TCRdb holds this immuneACCESS table with in-frame rearrangements only. Some clones are missing; in checked studies, unresolved V genes explain under half, and the rest has no known cause. The sample records fewer than 30,000 clones, roughly nine tenths of which are singletons. The biggest ten clones account for 7.5% to 8% of the sample. The specimen comprised peripheral blood, sampled 28 days after the second AZD1222 dose. The receptors shown here come from an adult who received the AZD1222 COVID-19 vaccine.

This rearrangement joins TRBV10-3 to TRBJ2-2, with D unresolved. V shed 0 bases and J shed 4 bases, with 6 bases lying between them. The CDR3 covers 14 residues. The germline CDR1 and CDR2 sequences are ENHRY and SYGVKD. The CDR3, as DNA: TGTGCCATCAGTGAGTCAGGGATCACCGGGGAGCTGTTTTTT. Its protein is CAISESGITGELFF.

The J gene is TRBJ2-5, the V gene TRBV3-1 (or the pseudogene TRBV3-2), with 8 bases aligning to TRBD1. Trimming at V came to 5 bases and at J to 13 bases, leaving 9 bases not matched to a gene. Germline assignment: CDR1 LGHDT and CDR2 YNNKEL (reference sequence). The CDR3 consists of 12 residues. The CDR3 loop reads CASSYYRTGLYF. CDR3 nucleotides: TGTGCCAGCAGCTACTACCGGACAGGGCTGTACTTC.

The chain uses TRBV27 and TRBJ1-1; D ambiguous. Deletions cut 6 bases from V and 1 base from J, with 15 bases between. The CDR3 contains 15 residues. Germline CDR1 reads MNHEY; CDR2 reads SMNVEV (reference sequence). The CDR3 sequence: CASRPSGASNTEAFF. DNA of the CDR3: TGTGCCAGCAGACCCTCCGGAGCCTCGAACACTGAAGCTTTCTTT.